This T cell receptor beta chain was retrieved from a study of glioma-infiltrating T cells after dendritic cell vaccination. The PCR used 60 V beta and 13 J beta primers. Method: immunoSEQ multiplex PCR; TCRdb's copy keeps in-frame clones and lacks some. The sample shows about 82,000 clones, approximately 90% of them seen only once. After removal of 4 bases from V and 0 bases from J, the junction contained 7 bases not matched to a gene. CDR1 and CDR2 from the germline V gene are SGHDT and YYEEEE. CDR3 length equals 15 residues. This sample comprised blood, obtained before dendritic cell vaccination. The J gene is TRBJ2-7, the V gene TRBV5-6; 7 positions agree with TRBD1. The sequence was collected from a human donor with glioblastoma. The CDR3 is CASSLGQDLSYEQYF. For the CDR3, the DNA is TGTGCCAGCAGCCTTGGACAGGATCTCTCCTACGAGCAGTACTTC.